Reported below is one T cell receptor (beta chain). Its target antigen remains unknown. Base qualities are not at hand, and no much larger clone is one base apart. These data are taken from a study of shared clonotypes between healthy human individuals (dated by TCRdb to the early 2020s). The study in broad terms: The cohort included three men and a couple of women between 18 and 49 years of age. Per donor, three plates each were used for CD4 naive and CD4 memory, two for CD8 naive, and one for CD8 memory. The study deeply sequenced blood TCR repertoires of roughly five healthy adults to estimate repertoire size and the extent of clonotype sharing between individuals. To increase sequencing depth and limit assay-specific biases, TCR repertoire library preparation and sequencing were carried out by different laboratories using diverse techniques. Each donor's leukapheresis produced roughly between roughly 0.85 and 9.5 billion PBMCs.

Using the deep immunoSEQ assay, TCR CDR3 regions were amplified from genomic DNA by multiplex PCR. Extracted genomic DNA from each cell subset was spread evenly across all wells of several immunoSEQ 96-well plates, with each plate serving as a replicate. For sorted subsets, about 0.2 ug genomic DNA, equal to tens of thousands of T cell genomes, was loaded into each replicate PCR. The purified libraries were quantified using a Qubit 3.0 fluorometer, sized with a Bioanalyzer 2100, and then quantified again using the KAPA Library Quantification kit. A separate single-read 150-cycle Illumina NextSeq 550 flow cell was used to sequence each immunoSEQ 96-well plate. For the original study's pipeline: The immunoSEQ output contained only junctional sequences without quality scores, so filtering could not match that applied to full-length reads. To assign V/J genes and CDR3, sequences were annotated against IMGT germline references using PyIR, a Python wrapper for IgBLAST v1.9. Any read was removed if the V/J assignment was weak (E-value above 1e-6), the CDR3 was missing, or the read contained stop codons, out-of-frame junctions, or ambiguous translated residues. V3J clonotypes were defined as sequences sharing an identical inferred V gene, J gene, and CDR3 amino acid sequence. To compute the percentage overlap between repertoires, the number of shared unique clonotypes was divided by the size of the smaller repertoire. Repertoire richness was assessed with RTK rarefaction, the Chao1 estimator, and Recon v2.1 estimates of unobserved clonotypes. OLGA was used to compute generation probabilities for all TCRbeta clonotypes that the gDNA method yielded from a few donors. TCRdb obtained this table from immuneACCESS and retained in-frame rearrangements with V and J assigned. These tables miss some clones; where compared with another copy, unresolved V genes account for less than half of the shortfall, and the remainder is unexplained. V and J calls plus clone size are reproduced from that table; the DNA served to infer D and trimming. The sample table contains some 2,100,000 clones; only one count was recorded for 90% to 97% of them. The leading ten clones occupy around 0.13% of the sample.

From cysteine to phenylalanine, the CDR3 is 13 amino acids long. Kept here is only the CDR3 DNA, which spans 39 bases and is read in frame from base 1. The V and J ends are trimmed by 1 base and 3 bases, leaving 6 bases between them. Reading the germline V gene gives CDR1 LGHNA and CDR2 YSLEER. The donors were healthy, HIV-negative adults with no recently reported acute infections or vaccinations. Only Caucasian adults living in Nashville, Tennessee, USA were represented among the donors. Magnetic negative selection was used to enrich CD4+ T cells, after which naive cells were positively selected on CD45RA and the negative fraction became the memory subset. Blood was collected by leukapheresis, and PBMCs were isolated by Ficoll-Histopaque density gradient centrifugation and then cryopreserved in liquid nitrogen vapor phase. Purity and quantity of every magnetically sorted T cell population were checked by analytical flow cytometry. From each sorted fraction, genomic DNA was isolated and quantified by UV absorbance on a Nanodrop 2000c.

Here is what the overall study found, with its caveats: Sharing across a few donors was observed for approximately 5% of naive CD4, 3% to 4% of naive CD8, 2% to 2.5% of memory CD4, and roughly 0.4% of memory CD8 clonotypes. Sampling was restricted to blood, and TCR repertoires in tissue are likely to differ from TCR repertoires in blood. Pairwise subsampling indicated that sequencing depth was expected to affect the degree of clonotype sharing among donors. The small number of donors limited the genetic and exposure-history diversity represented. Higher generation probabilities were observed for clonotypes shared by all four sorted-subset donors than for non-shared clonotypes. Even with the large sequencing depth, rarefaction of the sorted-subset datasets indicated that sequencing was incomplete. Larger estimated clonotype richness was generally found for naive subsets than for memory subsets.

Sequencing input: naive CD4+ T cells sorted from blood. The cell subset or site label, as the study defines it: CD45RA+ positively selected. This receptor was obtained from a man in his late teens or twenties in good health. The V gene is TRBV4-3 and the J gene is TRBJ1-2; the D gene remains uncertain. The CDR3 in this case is CASSQGVDYGYTF. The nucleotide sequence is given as TGCGCCAGCAGCCAAGGGGTCGACTATGGCTACACCTTC.